A selection of T cell receptor beta chains follows, all from one sample in a study of blood T cell repertoires in COVID-19. Generated by immunoSEQ multiplex PCR, the TCRdb table keeps only in-frame clones and is missing some. The sample consists of 85,000 to 95,000 clones, approximately 92% of them appearing once. The specimen sequenced was peripheral blood. The source of these receptors is an elderly woman with active COVID-19. The CDR3 runs from the conserved cysteine through the conserved F or W. The order of the fields is J gene, D gene, V gene, clone size, CDR3 DNA, CDR3 protein. D genes are given only for firm matches. Not every row has a clone size; where given, it reads once, few, many or a size class.

>TRBJ2-7|-|TRBV10-3|-
TGTGCCATCAGTGAAGACAGTTCCTACGAGCAGTACTTC
CAISEDSSYEQYF
>TRBJ1-5|-|TRBV21-1|-
TGTGCCAGCAGCAGAACCGACAGTCGGAATCAGCCCCAGCATTTT
CASSRTDSRNQPQHF
>TRBJ2-3|TRBD1|TRBV7-6|-
TGTGCCAGCAGCCAGGACAGGGTTACGGATACGCAGTATTTT
CASSQDRVTDTQYF
>TRBJ1-5|TRBD1|TRBV30|few
TGTGCCTGGAGTGCAGGGACAGTCGCTCAGCCCCAGCATTTT
CAWSAGTVAQPQHF
>TRBJ1-6|TRBD1|TRBV19|-
TGTGCCAGTAGCCGACAGGGGGGTAATTCACCCCTCCACTTT
CASSRQGGNSPLHF
>TRBJ1-3|TRBD1|TRBV28|-
TGTGCCAGCAGTTTTCCAGGGGGCTTTGGAAACACCATATATTTT
CASSFPGGFGNTIYF
>TRBJ2-7|TRBD1|TRBV28|-
TGTGCCAGCAGTTTAGATCTAACTATGGGGACAGATCCCTACGAGCAGTACTTC
CASSLDLTMGTDPYEQYF
>TRBJ2-1|-|TRBV3-1/TRBV3-2|-
TGTGCCAGCAGCCGGACCCTGGCCCACAGGGGGGGGGATGAGCAGTTCTTC
CASSRTLAHRGGDEQFF
>TRBJ2-2|-|TRBV18|-
TGTGCCAGCTCACCCCGAACAGGGACCGGGGAGCTGTTTTTT
CASSPRTGTGELFF
>TRBJ2-2|-|TRBV5-1|-
TGCGCCAGCAGCTTGGTGGTCGGGGGAAACACCGGGGAGCTGTTTTTT
CASSLVVGGNTGELFF
>TRBJ2-7|-|TRBV7-9|once
TGTGCCAGCAGCTTGACAGGTTACGAGCAGTACTTC
CASSLTGYEQYF
>TRBJ1-6|-|TRBV19|-
TGTGCCAGTAGTACGTCGACAGGAGATTATAATTCACCCCTCCACTTT
CASSTSTGDYNSPLHF
>TRBJ1-1|-|TRBV19|-
TGTGCCAGTAGAACTGAGGACACTGAAGCTTTCTTT
CASRTEDTEAFF
>TRBJ2-1|TRBD2|TRBV13|-
TGTGCCAGCAGCTTAGGGCTAGCGGGATCGCGAGAGCAGTTCTTC
CASSLGLAGSREQFF
>TRBJ2-2|-|TRBV3-1/TRBV3-2|-
TGTGCCAGCAGACTAGCTCACACCGGGGAGCTGTTTTTT
CASRLAHTGELFF
>TRBJ2-1|-|TRBV7-2|-
TGTGCCAGCAGCTTTCGGCGGAGCCCAAATGAGCAGTTCTTC
CASSFRRSPNEQFF
>TRBJ1-3|-|TRBV27|-
TGTGCCAGCAGTTTATCGTTGGGGGGCTCTGGAAACACCATATATTTT
CASSLSLGGSGNTIYF
>TRBJ2-2|TRBD2|TRBV28|-
TGTGCCAGCAGTCAACCGGGACTAGCGGGACCCACCGGGGAGCTGTTTTTT
CASSQPGLAGPTGELFF
>TRBJ2-1|-|TRBV5-1|-
TGCGCCAGCAGCTTGGAGATGGGCGTTAGCTCCTACAATGAGCAGTTCTTC
CASSLEMGVSSYNEQFF
>TRBJ2-3|TRBD2|TRBV7-2|-
TGTGCCAGCAGCTTACGGACTAGCGGGAGATCGGATACGCAGTATTTT
CASSLRTSGRSDTQYF
>TRBJ1-4|-|TRBV6-2/TRBV6-3|-
TGTGCCAGCAGTTACCTACCGGCAGGGATTTTGGAAAAACTGTTTTTT
CASSYLPAGILEKLFF
>TRBJ2-6|-|TRBV7-2|-
TGTGCCAGCAGCGTCACAGGGGGGGCCAACGTCCTGACTTTC
CASSVTGGANVLTF
>TRBJ2-1|TRBD2|TRBV19|-
TGTGCCAGTAGTTCATGGGGGGAGGGCAATGAGCAGTTCTTC
CASSSWGEGNEQFF
>TRBJ1-1|-|TRBV7-9|-
TGTGCCAGCAGCTTCGCCGGACAGTCTGAAGCTTTCTTT
CASSFAGQSEAFF
>TRBJ2-4|TRBD2|TRBV28|-
TGTGCCAGCAAAAGGGAGGGGTTAGCCAAAAACATTCAGTACTTC
CASKREGLAKNIQYF
>TRBJ2-7|-|TRBV7-9|-
TGTGCCAGCAGCTTCAAGAGAGAAACCTACGAGCAGTACTTC
CASSFKRETYEQYF
>TRBJ2-1|TRBD1|TRBV18|-
TGTGCCAGCTCAAGACAGGGGAGTTTTAAGAATGAGCAGTTCTTC
CASSRQGSFKNEQFF
>TRBJ2-7|TRBD2|TRBV28|-
TGTGCCAGCATAGAAGGAGGGACTAGCCATGAATTAAGCGAGCAGTACTTC
CASIEGGTSHELSEQYF
>TRBJ1-3|TRBD1|TRBV6-5|-
TGTGCCAGCAGGGACAGGGGGCTCGGAAACACCATATATTTT
CASRDRGLGNTIYF
>TRBJ2-1|-|TRBV5-4|once
TGTGCCAGCAGCTTGGTGGCTAGTTGGTTCTTC
CASSLVASWFF
>TRBJ2-3|TRBD2|TRBV28|-
TGTGCCAGCAGTTCCCCCGGTCTAGCGGGAGACACAGATACGCAGTATTTT
CASSSPGLAGDTDTQYF
>TRBJ2-5|-|TRBV29-1|-
TGCAGCGCCCGGAGGGCGGAGGAGACCCAGTACTTC
CSARRAEETQYF
>TRBJ2-2|TRBD2|TRBV14|-
TGTGCCAGCAGGACTAGCGCGAACACCGGGGAGCTGTTTTTT
CASRTSANTGELFF
>TRBJ2-5|TRBD1|TRBV28|-
TGTGCCAGCAGTGTACAGGGGGGACAAGAGACCCAGTACTTC
CASSVQGGQETQYF
>TRBJ1-1|-|TRBV25-1|-
TGTGCCAGCATCCCCTCCGTAAGGGGTAATGAAGCTTTCTTT
CASIPSVRGNEAFF
>TRBJ2-1|-|TRBV28|-
TGTGCCAGCAGTTTGTTCCTAGCGCGGAATGAGCAGTTCTTC
CASSLFLARNEQFF
>TRBJ1-1|-|TRBV6-6|-
TGTGCCAGCACCCTAGGGGATAACACTGAAGCTTTCTTT
CASTLGDNTEAFF
>TRBJ2-2|TRBD1|TRBV18|-
TGTGCCAGCTCACGAAGAGACAGGGTCAACACCGGGGAGCTGTTTTTT
CASSRRDRVNTGELFF
>TRBJ2-7|-|TRBV19|-
TGTGCCAGCTCCCCGGTTGAGCAGTACTTC
CASSPVEQYF
>TRBJ2-2|-|TRBV27|once
TGTGCCAGTAAGATTAGTGTATCACAGGGCATCGGGGAGCTGTTTTTT
CASKISVSQGIGELFF